The 21 T cell receptor beta chains given below trace back to one sample, sequenced in a study of blood T cell repertoires in COVID-19 (TCRdb year 2020). Library construction relied on the immunoSEQ multiplex PCR assay. As stored in TCRdb, this immuneACCESS dataset retains in-frame rearrangements with V and J assigned. A fraction of the clones does not appear; measured against another copy, unresolved V genes explain less than half of the discrepancy, and the remainder lacks a known reason. The table for this sample lists about 120,000 clones; roughly 80% of them were counted only once. The ten largest make up 2% to 3% of the sample. The sequenced sample was peripheral blood. These receptors originate from a man between 45 and 60 years old with acute or convalescent COVID-19.

The V call is TRBV7-6, the J call TRBJ2-1; 12 bases map to TRBD2. The CDR3 is made up of 17 amino acids. V was pared by 4 bases and J by 1 base, with 5 bases of the junction left unmatched. Per germline, CDR1 SGHVS and CDR2 FNYEAQ. DNA for the CDR3: TGTGCCAGCAGCTCCCGGACTAGCGGGATATCCTACAATGAGCAGTTCTTC. Translation: CASSSRTSGISYNEQFF.

The J gene is TRBJ1-2, the V gene TRBV28; TRBD1 matches 8 bases. In germline, CDR1 is MDHEN, CDR2 SYDVKM. The trim removed 2 bases at V and 7 bases at J, leaving 9 bases unmatched. This CDR3 has 15 residues. The CDR3 region has the DNA TGTGCCAGCAGTTTACCTCTCAGGGGGCGTCTTGGCTACACCTTC. Amino acids: CASSLPLRGRLGYTF.

J is TRBJ2-3 and V is TRBV5-8, with 10 nucleotides matching TRBD1. The J segment lost 8 bases and the V segment lost 4 bases, leaving 10 bases of the junction unmatched. Germline loops: CDR1 SGHTS, CDR2 YDEGEE. CDR3 size: 15 residues. CDR3 nucleotide sequence: TGTGCCAGCAGCATCACCGGGACAGGGGCAGGTACGCAGTATTTT. This encodes CASSITGTGAGTQYF.

The genes are TRBV10-1 and TRBJ2-3; 10 bases agree with TRBD2. This CDR3 contains 17 residues. V shed 0 bases, J shed 4 bases, and the junction held 7 bases outside the gene matches. Looked up from germline, CDR1 is WNHNN and CDR2 is SYGVQD (reference sequence). CDR3 amino acids: CASSESIPSGSSDTQYF. The CDR3 DNA follows: TGCGCCAGCAGTGAGTCGATACCTAGCGGGAGTTCAGATACGCAGTATTTT.

The rearrangement links TRBV6-2 or TRBV6-3 to TRBJ2-7, with 10 bases matching TRBD2. V shed 0 bases and J 2 bases; nucleotides not matched to a gene: 7. This CDR3 comprises 17 residues. Looked up from germline, CDR1 is MNHEY and CDR2 is SVGEGT. This CDR3 is CASSYSVAGGSTYEQYF. The CDR3 region has the DNA TGTGCCAGCAGTTACTCTGTAGCGGGGGGCTCCACCTACGAGCAGTACTTC.

This clone was detected once. The chain carries TRBV5-1 and TRBJ2-7, with D possibly being TRBD1 (5 bases). The CDR3 totals 14 residues. The germline V gene encodes CDR1 SGHRS and CDR2 YFSETQ. The ends were cut back, 4 bases at V and 5 bases at J, with 16 bases in the middle. The chain's CDR3 is CASSRPGITNEQYF. In DNA form, the CDR3 reads TGCGCCAGCAGCCGACCAGGGATTACGAACGAGCAGTACTTC.

This chain links TRBV14 with TRBJ2-5, with TRBD2 identical over 12 bases. The CDR3 spans 17 residues. Per germline, CDR1 SGHDN and CDR2 FVKESK. Unmatched junction bases numbered 7, after V lost 4 bases and J lost 1 base. The CDR3 DNA is TGTGCCAGCAGCCCCCTGGGACTAGCGGGTCTCCAAGAGACCCAGTACTTC. Its translation is CASSPLGLAGLQETQYF.

The chain recombines TRBV5-1 with TRBJ1-1, with D hard to call. CDR1 and CDR2 (germline): SGHRS, YFSETQ. This CDR3 is 13 amino acids long. V dropped 0 bases and J dropped 1 base, with 4 bases sitting between them. CDR3: CASSLVSNTEAFF. The CDR3 nucleotides are TGCGCCAGCAGCTTGGTCTCGAACACTGAAGCTTTCTTT.

The chain couples TRBV18 to TRBJ1-1; maybe TRBD1 (5 bases). Trimming removed 2 bases from V and 4 bases from J, with 11 bases in between. Per germline, CDR1 KGHSH and CDR2 LQKENI. The CDR3 is 14 residues long. The CDR3 DNA reads as TGTGCCAGCTCACCAGGCAGGGAGGTCACTGAAGCTTTCTTT. It yields the protein CASSPGREVTEAFF.

The chain couples TRBV3-1 (or the pseudogene TRBV3-2) to TRBJ2-3; 14 nucleotides line up with TRBD2. V trimming: 2 bases; J trimming: 1 base; junction bases outside the gene matches: 8. This CDR3 is built from 19 residues. Germline assignment: CDR1 LGHDT and CDR2 YNNKEL (reference sequence). The CDR3 sequence is CASSQSRLAGGPGTDTQYF. CDR3 nucleotide sequence: TGTGCCAGCAGCCAAAGTCGACTAGCGGGAGGGCCTGGCACAGATACGCAGTATTTT.

In this sample, this clone turned up a few times. The rearrangement joins TRBV19 to TRBJ1-4; D uncertain. The V end was cut by 7 bases, the J end by 5 bases, with 17 bases between. Germline loops: CDR1 LNHDA, CDR2 SQIVND (reference sequence). This CDR3 has 15 amino acids. The CDR3, as DNA: TGTGCCAGTACTCAATCAGACTCCCTGAATGAAAAACTGTTTTTT. Protein sequence: CASTQSDSLNEKLFF.

The chain carries TRBV11-2 and TRBJ1-6, with no clear D. The CDR3 is made up of 14 amino acids. Trimming pared 7 bases from V and 3 bases from J, leaving 10 bases between. Germline CDR1 SGHAT, CDR2 FQNNGV. In DNA, the CDR3 is TGTGCCAGCACCTTCGGGAGCTATAATTCACCCCTCCACTTT. This translates into CASTFGSYNSPLHF.

In its sample, this clone was seen a few times. The chain employs TRBV19 and TRBJ1-1, with TRBD1 matching 7 bases. The CDR3 is 13 residues long. Per germline, CDR1 LNHDA and CDR2 SQIVND (reference sequence). The junction had 3 bases not matched to a gene; V was cut back by 5 bases and J by 3 bases. The CDR3 loop is CASSRRGDTEAFF. DNA of the CDR3: TGTGCCAGTAGTCGCAGGGGGGACACTGAAGCTTTCTTT.

The rearrangement links TRBV2 to TRBJ1-2; D gene unclear. Looked up from germline, CDR1 is SNHLY and CDR2 is FYNNEI. The germline V and J ends were trimmed by 7 bases and 2 bases, with 20 bases remaining between them. There are 16 residues in the CDR3. The DNA of the CDR3 is TGTGCCAGCAACCATCCGAGGCGGGAACCCAACTATGGCTACACCTTC. This translates into CASNHPRREPNYGYTF.

The rearrangement uses TRBV7-3 and TRBJ2-7, with D possibly matching TRBD1 (5 bases). V was shortened by 1 base and J by 5 bases, with 18 bases between the two germline ends. The CDR3 totals 16 residues. In germline, CDR1 is SGHTA, CDR2 FQGTGA. This CDR3 reads CASSLMGSGIWDEQYF. DNA of the CDR3: TGTGCCAGCAGCTTAATGGGGTCAGGGATATGGGACGAGCAGTACTTC. Complete variable domain (other parts from reference TRBV7-3 and TRBJ2-7): GAGVSQTPSNKVTEKGKYVELRCDPISGHTALYWYRQSLGQGPEFLIYFQGTGAADDSGLPNDRFFAVRPEGSVSTLKIQRTERGDSAVYLCASSLMGSGIWDEQYFGPGTRLTVT.

As concerns this clone: This sample also contains other DNA sequences that code for the same CDR3. This CDR3 reads CASSFSNQPQHF. The CDR3, as DNA: TGTGCCAGCAGCTTTAGCAATCAGCCCCAGCATTTT. This chain links TRBV28 with TRBJ1-5; D remains ambiguous. The CDR3 is 12 amino acids. V was clipped by 6 bases and J by 0 bases, with 3 bases between them. CDR1 and CDR2 from the germline V gene are MDHEN and SYDVKM.

This clone has just a few counts. V and J are TRBV7-9 and TRBJ2-1; D may be TRBD1 (5 bases). CDR1 is SEHNR and CDR2 is FQNEAQ in the germline V gene (reference sequence). There are 14 residues in the CDR3. Trimming shortened V by 1 base and J by 10 bases, and 14 bases separated the two germline ends. The CDR3: CASSLEGAAVEQFF. The DNA for the CDR3 is TGTGCCAGCAGCTTAGAAGGGGCCGCGGTGGAGCAGTTCTTC.

This clone was seen only a few times. The chain recombines TRBV3-1 (or the pseudogene TRBV3-2) with TRBJ2-1, with 9 bases identical to TRBD2. Germline values: CDR1 LGHDT, CDR2 YNNKEL (reference sequence). V gave up 4 bases and J gave up 2 bases; unmatched junction bases: 3. CDR3 length equals 15 residues. CDR3 protein: CASSRIAGAYNEQFF. CDR3 DNA: TGTGCCAGCAGCCGTATAGCGGGAGCCTACAATGAGCAGTTCTTC.

In its sample, this clone was seen once. The rearrangement uses TRBV30 and TRBJ1-2; TRBD1 agrees at 9 bases. CDR1 is GTSNPN, CDR2 SVGIG, per germline (reference sequence). V trimming: 2 bases; J trimming: 5 bases; junction bases outside the gene matches: 3. CDR3 length equals 13 residues. The chain's CDR3 is CAWSPGTGYGYTF. CDR3 nucleotides: TGTGCCTGGAGTCCCGGGACAGGGTATGGCTACACCTTC.

This chain joins TRBV10-1 and TRBJ2-7; 9 bases map to TRBD1. This CDR3 region has 13 residues. In germline, CDR1 is WNHNN, CDR2 SYGVQD (reference sequence). V trimming: 6 bases; J trimming: 5 bases; junction bases outside the gene matches: 5. The CDR3 protein is CASSAGQGDEQYF. In nucleotides, the CDR3 is TGCGCCAGCAGCGCGGGACAGGGTGACGAGCAGTACTTC.

The chain links TRBV7-3 to TRBJ2-3, with D perhaps matching TRBD2 (6 bases). The V and J ends lost 2 bases and 5 bases respectively, with 14 bases between them. Germline-derived CDR1 and CDR2 are SGHTA and FQGTGA. The CDR3 has 15 amino acids. The CDR3 region is CASSLLVGGKDTQYF. Written as DNA, the CDR3 is TGTGCCAGCAGCTTATTAGTAGGAGGGAAAGATACGCAGTATTTT.